These 14 T cell receptor beta chains were all obtained from the same sample, sequenced in a study of CD8 T cells in ankylosing spondylitis. MiXCR was run by TCRdb on the 5' RACE reads, yielding one entry per CDR3 protein. This sample has 250,000 to 400,000 distinct CDR3 sequences, with around 10% found just once. The sequencing sample was made of blood, either unsorted or a sorted T cell fraction (not recorded which). The receptors come from a female donor with ankylosing spondylitis or in good health (not recorded which).

The sample holds a few counts of this clonotype. A junction boundary mismatches the germline segment, possibly from a read error. The chain combines TRBV20-1 with TRBJ1-2; the D is unclear. The CDR3 loop spans 16 amino acids. Germline V CDR1 and CDR2: DFQATT, SNEGSKA (reference sequence). The CDR3 nucleotides read TGCTGTGCTAGAGATTCCGCCGCACCCGGGATGTATGGCTACACCTTC. Protein product: CCARDSAAPGMYGYTF.

The CDR3 DNA reads TGCAGCGTTGATCGAGGGTCTAGCGGGAGGGCCGGCACCGGGGAGCTGTTTTTT. It specifies CSVDRGSSGRAGTGELFF. The gene calls are TRBV29-1 and TRBJ2-2, with TRBD2 identical over 12 bases. The CDR3 has 18 residues. The germline gives CDR1 SQVTM, CDR2 ANQGSEA. Trimming cost V 3 bases and J 4 bases; bases outside gene matches: 12.

This clonotype was recorded at least ten times. The chain combines TRBV20-1 with TRBJ1-1; the match to TRBD1 covers 8 bases. Trimming at V came to 6 bases and at J to 6 bases, leaving 9 bases not matched to a gene. The germline V gene encodes CDR1 DFQATT and CDR2 SNEGSKA (reference sequence). CDR3 length: 13 amino acids. CDR3 nucleotide sequence: TGCAGTGCCATCGGACAGGGAGAGCCTGAAGCTTTCTTT. Its protein product is CSAIGQGEPEAFF.

The V gene is TRBV25-1, the J gene TRBJ2-7, with a possible D match to TRBD1 (5 bases). This CDR3 spans 11 amino acids. From germline, CDR1 is MGHDK and CDR2 SYGVNS. Trimming pared 5 bases from V and 6 bases from J, leaving 8 bases between. The CDR3 sequence is CASSQTAEQYF. The CDR3 DNA sequence: TGTGCCAGCAGTCAGACAGCCGAGCAGTACTTC.

The chain has TRBV9 and TRBJ2-1, with TRBD2 as a possible D gene (6 bases). Trimming left V 4 bases short and J 14 bases short, with 22 bases between. From germline, CDR1 is SGDLS and CDR2 YYNGEE. There are 14 residues in the CDR3. As DNA, the CDR3 is TGTGCCAGCAGCCCCACCGGCGGGGCGACCCGAAAGTTCTTC. This sequence encodes CASSPTGGATRKFF.

The rearrangement links TRBV7-8 to TRBJ2-3; 7 bases are shared with TRBD2. CDR1 is SGHVS, CDR2 FQNEAQ, per germline. Trimming removed 1 base from V and 1 base from J; junction bases left unmatched: 5. The CDR3 length is 16 residues. In nucleotides, the CDR3 is TGTGCCAGCAGCTTAGTAGCCACTAGCGGCACAGATACGCAGTATTTT. Translating it yields CASSLVATSGTDTQYF.

This chain links TRBV12-3 or TRBV12-4 with TRBJ2-5, with 9 bases fitting TRBD1. Trimming at V came to 7 bases and at J to 2 bases, leaving 5 bases not matched to a gene. The CDR3 runs 14 residues. The CDR3 spells CASTPDRGQETQYF. As DNA, the CDR3 is TGTGCCAGCACCCCGGACAGGGGACAAGAGACCCAGTACTTC.

The chain joins TRBV25-1 to TRBJ1-3; D is unresolved. The CDR3 has 12 amino acids. The ends were cut back, 8 bases at V and 4 bases at J, with 9 bases in the middle. CDR1 and CDR2 (germline): MGHDK, SYGVNS. The CDR3 loop is CASETEGNTIYF. CDR3 coding DNA: TGTGCCAGCGAAACGGAAGGAAACACCATATATTTT. Supplemented by reference TRBV25-1 and TRBJ1-3, the full variable domain reads EADIYQTPRYLVIGTGKKITLECSQTMGHDKMYWYQQDPGMELHLIHYSYGVNSTEKGDLSSESTVSRIRTEHFPLTLESARPSHTSQYLCASETEGNTIYFGEGSWLTVV.

This clonotype occurred a few times. The chain is built from TRBV7-8 and TRBJ1-1; the D gene is possibly TRBD1 (5 bases). Deletions cut 5 bases from V and 0 bases from J, with 13 bases between. The CDR3 spans 15 residues. Germline-derived CDR1 and CDR2 are SGHVS and FQNEAQ. The CDR3 bases are TGTGCCAGCAGCCGGAATTCAGGGATGAACACTGAAGCTTTCTTT. Translating gives CASSRNSGMNTEAFF.

The chain couples TRBV20-1 to TRBJ2-4; D call uncertain. The CDR3 has 15 residues. Trimming took 6 bases from V and 4 from J, leaving 19 bases between them. Germline loops: CDR1 DFQATT, CDR2 SNEGSKA (reference sequence). The CDR3 loop reads CSARRKFNPKNIQYF. DNA of the CDR3: TGCAGTGCCCGCAGGAAATTCAATCCTAAAAACATTCAGTACTTC.

The CDR3 DNA reads as TGTGCCTGGAGTGTGTCCGCCTATAATTCACCCCTCCACTTT. Protein sequence: CAWSVSAYNSPLHF. This chain uses TRBV30 with TRBJ1-6; D is unresolved. This CDR3 spans 14 amino acids. Germline V gene lookup returns CDR1 GTSNPN and CDR2 SVGIG (reference sequence). V was clipped by 0 bases and J by 2 bases, with 5 bases between them.

The genes are TRBV24-1 and TRBJ2-1; 11 bases map to TRBD2. Germline V gives CDR1 KGHDR, CDR2 SFDVKD. After removal of 2 bases from V and 6 bases from J, the junction contained 2 bases not matched to a gene. The CDR3 has 15 residues. The CDR3 loop reads CATSDSSGRPNEQFF. In DNA, the CDR3 is TGTGCCACCAGTGATTCTAGCGGGAGGCCCAATGAGCAGTTCTTC.

This clonotype was picked up one time. V gene TRBV5-5 combines with J gene TRBJ1-5, with D possibly being TRBD1 (5 bases). The CDR3 runs 14 residues. Germline V gene sequence: CDR1 SGHKS, CDR2 YYEKEE (reference sequence). The ends were cut back, 1 base at V and 10 bases at J, with 15 bases in the middle. This CDR3 is CASSLRGGTHPQHF. CDR3 DNA: TGTGCCAGCAGCTTGCGCGGGGGAACTCACCCCCAGCATTTT.

This clonotype was observed many times. The chain links TRBV20-1 to TRBJ1-2, with a tentative D call TRBD1 (5 bases). V was trimmed by 6 bases and J by 4 bases, leaving 12 bases between them. Per the germline V gene, CDR1 is DFQATT and CDR2 is SNEGSKA (reference sequence). The CDR3 runs to 12 residues. In DNA form, the CDR3 reads TGCAGTGCCCCCCGGGACCTCTATGGCTACACCTTC. Protein: CSAPRDLYGYTF.